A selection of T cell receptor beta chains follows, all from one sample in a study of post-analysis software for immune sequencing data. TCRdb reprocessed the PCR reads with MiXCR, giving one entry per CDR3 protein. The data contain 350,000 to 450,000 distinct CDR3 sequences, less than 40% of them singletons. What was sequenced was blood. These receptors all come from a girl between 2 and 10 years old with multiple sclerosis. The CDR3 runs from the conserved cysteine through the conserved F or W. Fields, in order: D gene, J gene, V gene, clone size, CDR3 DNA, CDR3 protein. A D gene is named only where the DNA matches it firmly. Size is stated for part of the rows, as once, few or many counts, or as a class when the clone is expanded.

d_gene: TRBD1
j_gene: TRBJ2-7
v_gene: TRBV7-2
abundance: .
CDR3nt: TGTGCCAGCAGCCCCCGCCGGGACAGGGCCTACGAGCAGTACTTC
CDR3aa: CASSPRRDRAYEQYF

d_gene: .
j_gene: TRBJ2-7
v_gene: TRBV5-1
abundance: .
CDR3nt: TGCGCCAGCAGCTTGTTGCCAGGGAACTCCTACGAGCAGTACTTC
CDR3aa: CASSLLPGNSYEQYF

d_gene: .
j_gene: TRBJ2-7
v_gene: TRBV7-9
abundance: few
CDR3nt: TGTGCCAGCAGCCACCCGACCGTGGAGCGTTTCGAGCAGTACTTC
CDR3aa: CASSHPTVERFEQYF

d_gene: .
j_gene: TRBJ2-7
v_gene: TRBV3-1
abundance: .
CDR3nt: TGTGCCAGCAGCCAGCAGGGCACCTACGAGCAGTACTTC
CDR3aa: CASSQQGTYEQYF

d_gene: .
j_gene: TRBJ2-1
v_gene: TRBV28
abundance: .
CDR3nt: TGTGCCAGCAGTCAACTAGGGGATTACTACAATAAGCAGTTCTTC
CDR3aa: CASSQLGDYYNKQFF

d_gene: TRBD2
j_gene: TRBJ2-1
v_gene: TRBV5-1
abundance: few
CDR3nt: TGCGCCAGCAGCTTAGGACTAGCGGCGAGCTACAATGAGCAGTTCTTC
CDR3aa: CASSLGLAASYNEQFF

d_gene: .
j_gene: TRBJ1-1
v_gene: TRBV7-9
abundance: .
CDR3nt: TGTGCCAGCAGCTTACCGGGATCGGAAGCTTTCTTT
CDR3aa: CASSLPGSEAFF

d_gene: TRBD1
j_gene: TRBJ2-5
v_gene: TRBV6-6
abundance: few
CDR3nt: TGTGCCAGCAGTTCCGGGACAGGGGTAGGACAAGAGACCCAGTACTTC
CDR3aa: CASSSGTGVGQETQYF

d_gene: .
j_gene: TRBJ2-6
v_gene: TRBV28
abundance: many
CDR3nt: TGTGCCAGCAGTTTGAGCATGGGGCCCGGTGGGGCCAACGTCCTGACTTTC
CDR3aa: CASSLSMGPGGANVLTF

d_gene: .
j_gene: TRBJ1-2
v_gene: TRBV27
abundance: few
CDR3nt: TGTGCCAGCGGTTTATCAAGGTTCTATGGCTACACCTTC
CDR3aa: CASGLSRFYGYTF

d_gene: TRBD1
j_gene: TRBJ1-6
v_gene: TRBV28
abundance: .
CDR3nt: TGTGCCAGCAGTTCCAGGACAGGGGCCCATTCACCCCTCCACTTT
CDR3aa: CASSSRTGAHSPLHF

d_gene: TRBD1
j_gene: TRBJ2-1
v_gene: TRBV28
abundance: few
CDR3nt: TGTGCCAGCAGTACACCGGGGACAGAAGAGGATGAGCAGTTCTTC
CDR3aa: CASSTPGTEEDEQFF

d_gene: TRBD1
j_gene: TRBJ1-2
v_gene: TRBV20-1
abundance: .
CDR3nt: TGCAGTGCCCGGGGACAGGGAGGGAGTAACTATGGCTACACCTTC
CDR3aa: CSARGQGGSNYGYTF

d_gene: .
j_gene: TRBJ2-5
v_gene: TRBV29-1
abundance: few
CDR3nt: TGCAGCGTTATGCAGGGACTGTCCTACAATGAGCAGTACTTC
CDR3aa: CSVMQGLSYNEQYF

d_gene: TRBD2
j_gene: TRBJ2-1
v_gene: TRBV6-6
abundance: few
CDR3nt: TGTGCCAGCAGTTTCCCTAGCGGGAGAGGCTACAATGAGCAGTTCTTC
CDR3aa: CASSFPSGRGYNEQFF

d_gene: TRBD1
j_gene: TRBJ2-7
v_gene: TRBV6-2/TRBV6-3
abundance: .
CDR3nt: TGTGCCAGCAGTTACGACCGGGACAGGGGGCACTACGAGCAGTACTTC
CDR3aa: CASSYDRDRGHYEQYF

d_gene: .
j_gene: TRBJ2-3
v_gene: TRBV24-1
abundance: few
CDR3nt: TGTGCCACCAGTGTTAACCGGGACACCTACACAGATACGCAGTATTTT
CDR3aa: CATSVNRDTYTDTQYF

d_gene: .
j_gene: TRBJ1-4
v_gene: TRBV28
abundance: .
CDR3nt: TGTGCCAGCAGTTCAGCCGGGACGGGGAATGAAAAACTGTTTTTT
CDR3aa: CASSSAGTGNEKLFF

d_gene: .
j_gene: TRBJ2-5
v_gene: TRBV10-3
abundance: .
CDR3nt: TGTGCCATCAGTGAGTATGAGGAAGAGACCCAGTACTTC
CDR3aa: CAISEYEEETQYF

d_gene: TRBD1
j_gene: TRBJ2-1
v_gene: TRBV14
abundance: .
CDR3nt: TGTGCCAGCAGCCACCGGACAGGGAGGTTTTCGTTCTTC
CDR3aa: CASSHRTGRFSFF

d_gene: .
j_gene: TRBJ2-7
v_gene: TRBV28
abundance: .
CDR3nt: TGTGCCAGCAGTGACGGGACTTTGACCTACGAGCAGTACTTC
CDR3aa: CASSDGTLTYEQYF

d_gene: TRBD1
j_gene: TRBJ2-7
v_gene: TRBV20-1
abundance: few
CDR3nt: TGCAGTGCCCGGACAGGGACCTACGAGCAGTACTTC
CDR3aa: CSARTGTYEQYF

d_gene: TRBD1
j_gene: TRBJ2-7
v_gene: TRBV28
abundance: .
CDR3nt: TGTGCCAGCAGCCTCCCGGACAGGGGGCCCTACGGGCAGTACTTC
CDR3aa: CASSLPDRGPYGQYF

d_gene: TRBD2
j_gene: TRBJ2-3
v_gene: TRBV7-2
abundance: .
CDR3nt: TGTGCCAGCAGCCCACCTAGCGGGATAGGGTTCACAGATACGCAGTATTTT
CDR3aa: CASSPPSGIGFTDTQYF

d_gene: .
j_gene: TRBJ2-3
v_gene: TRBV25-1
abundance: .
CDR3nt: TGTGCCAGCAGTGAATCCCCCGCAACAGATACGCAGTATTTT
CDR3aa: CASSESPATDTQYF

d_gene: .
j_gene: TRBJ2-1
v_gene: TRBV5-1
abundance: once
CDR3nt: TGCGCCAGCACTCTAGGGGATAGCTCCTACAATGAGCAGTTCTTC
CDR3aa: CASTLGDSSYNEQFF

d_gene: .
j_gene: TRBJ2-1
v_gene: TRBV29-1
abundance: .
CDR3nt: TGCAGCGTTGATCCGGGGGCCAATGAGCAGTTCTTC
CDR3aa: CSVDPGANEQFF

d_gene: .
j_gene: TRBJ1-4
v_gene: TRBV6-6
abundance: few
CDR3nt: TGTGCCAGCAGTTACGGGCAGGGAAATGAAAAACTGTTTTTT
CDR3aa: CASSYGQGNEKLFF

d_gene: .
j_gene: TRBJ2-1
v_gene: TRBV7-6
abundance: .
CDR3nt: TGTGCCAGCAGCCCACTACGTGGGAGCTCCTACAATGAGCAGTTCTTC
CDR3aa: CASSPLRGSSYNEQFF

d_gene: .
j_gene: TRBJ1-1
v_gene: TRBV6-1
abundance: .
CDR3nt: TGTGCCAGCAGCCTGACTCCGGACGGGGTGAACACTGAAGCTTTCTTT
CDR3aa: CASSLTPDGVNTEAFF

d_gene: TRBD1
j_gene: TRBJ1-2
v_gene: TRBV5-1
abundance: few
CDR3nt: TGCGCCAGCAGCGCGGTCTTAGGGGGCGACTATGGCTACACCTTC
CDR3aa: CASSAVLGGDYGYTF

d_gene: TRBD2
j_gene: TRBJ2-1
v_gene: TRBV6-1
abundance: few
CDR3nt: TGTGCCAGCAAAAAAAGGGAGCGGGAGGGCTACAATGAGCAGTTCTTC
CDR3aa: CASKKREREGYNEQFF

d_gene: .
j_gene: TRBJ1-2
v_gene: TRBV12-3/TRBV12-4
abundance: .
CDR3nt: TGTGCCAGCAGTTTCCATGTCCCTATCCTCCTGGGCAGACTTCTACAGTCTAACTATGGCTACACCTTC
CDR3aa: CASSFHVPILLGRLLQSNYGYTF

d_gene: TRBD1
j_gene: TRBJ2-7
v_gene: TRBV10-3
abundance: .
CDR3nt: TGTGCCATCAGTACCCGACAGGGAGCCCCCGAGCAGTACTTC
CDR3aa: CAISTRQGAPEQYF

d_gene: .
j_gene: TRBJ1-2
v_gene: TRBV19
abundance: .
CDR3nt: TGTGCCAGTGCCCGGGACACAGCTAACTATGGCTACACCTTC
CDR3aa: CASARDTANYGYTF